Below are 30 T cell receptor beta chains sequenced from a single sample in a study of blood T cell repertoires in COVID-19. Repertoires were generated with immunoSEQ multiplex PCR, while TCRdb's copy carries only in-frame clones and drops some. The table records roughly 120,000 clones, approximately 87% of them present only once. The specimen sequenced was peripheral blood. The origin of the receptors is a man in his thirties or forties with acute or convalescent COVID-19.

In its sample, this clone was seen a few times. The chain's CDR3 is CARVLSGSYEQYV. In nucleotides, the CDR3 is TGTGCCAGGGTCCTTAGCGGCTCCTACGAGCAGTACGTC. V and J are TRBV21-1 and TRBJ2-7; TRBD2 is the table's D call, not checked against the DNA. TRBV21-1 corresponds to a pseudogene. The CDR3 is made up of 13 amino acids.

The V call is TRBV14, the J call TRBJ2-1; 8 bases agree with TRBD2. Germline trimming cut 2 bases from V and 9 bases from J; bases unmatched to any gene: 9. Germline values: CDR1 SGHDN, CDR2 FVKESK. This CDR3 spans 15 amino acids. The CDR3 is CASSQKVSGTSEQFF. In DNA, the CDR3 is TGTGCCAGCAGCCAAAAGGTTAGCGGGACCTCTGAGCAGTTCTTC.

This clone has only a few counts. The chain links TRBV3-1 (or the pseudogene TRBV3-2) to TRBJ2-4, with D unresolved. The CDR3 sequence is 12 residues long. V gave up 2 bases and J gave up 5 bases, with 4 bases separating them. Germline CDR1 is LGHDT and CDR2 is YNNKEL (reference sequence). CDR3 protein: CASSQSENIQYF. The CDR3 region has the DNA TGTGCCAGCAGCCAATCCGAAAACATTCAGTACTTC.

V and J are TRBV12-5 and TRBJ2-7, with 7 positions matching TRBD1. CDR3 length equals 15 residues. V lost 0 bases and J lost 2; bases outside the gene matches: 4. Per germline, CDR1 LGHNT and CDR2 FRNRAP. CDR3 residues: CASGLVRDRAYEQYF. The CDR3 nucleotides read TGTGCTAGTGGTTTGGTCCGGGACAGAGCCTACGAGCAGTACTTC.

This rearrangement joins TRBV6-5 to TRBJ1-1; tentative D call: TRBD1 (5 bases). This CDR3 has 16 amino acids. Germline CDR1 is MNHEY and CDR2 is SVGAGI. Trimming pared 2 bases from V and 0 bases from J, leaving 13 bases between. This chain's CDR3 is CASSYSQGGLNTEAFF. The CDR3 coding sequence is TGTGCCAGCAGTTACAGTCAGGGAGGCCTGAACACTGAAGCTTTCTTT.

This chain links TRBV7-9 with TRBJ2-2; 8 bases are shared with TRBD1. Trimming at V came to 5 bases and at J to 6 bases, leaving 8 bases not matched to a gene. The CDR3 is made up of 15 amino acids. Germline V CDR1 and CDR2: SEHNR, FQNEAQ (reference sequence). CDR3 nucleotides: TGTGCCAGCAGCCCTGGACAGGGAAGGGCCGGGGAGCTGTTTTTT. Its translation is CASSPGQGRAGELFF. Using reference TRBV7-9 and TRBJ2-2 for the parts outside the CDR3, the full variable domain is DTGVSQNPRHKITKRGQNVTFRCDPISEHNRLYWYRQTLGQGPEFLTYFQNEAQLEKSRLLSDRFSAERPKGSFSTLEIQRTEQGDSAMYLCASSPGQGRAGELFFGEGSRLTVL.

The rearrangement uses TRBV7-8 and TRBJ1-3; a weak D match, TRBD1 (6 bases). With 2 bases removed from V and 0 bases from J, the gap between germline ends came to 11 bases. CDR3 size: 16 residues. Germline V gene data show CDR1 as SGHVS and CDR2 as FQNEAQ. The CDR3 DNA sequence: TGTGCCAGCAGCTTACTTACAGGGTCCTCTGGAAACACCATATATTTT. This sequence encodes CASSLLTGSSGNTIYF. The full variable domain, completed using reference TRBV7-8 and TRBJ1-3, is GAGVSQSPRYKVAKRGQDVALRCDPISGHVSLFWYQQALGQGPEFLTYFQNEAQLDKSGLPSDRFFAERPEGSVSTLKIQRTQQEDSAVYLCASSLLTGSSGNTIYFGEGSWLTVV.

The chain combines TRBV6-5 with TRBJ1-1; 7 bases agree with TRBD1. V lost 2 bases to trimming and J lost 4 bases; unmatched junction nucleotides: 7. Per the germline V gene, CDR1 is MNHEY and CDR2 is SVGAGI. The CDR3 length is 15 residues. The CDR3 coding sequence is TGTGCCAGCAGTTACAGTGTAGGGGGCCTCACTGAAGCTTTCTTT. It is translated as CASSYSVGGLTEAFF.

This sequence joins TRBV5-4 and TRBJ2-3; TRBD2 is a possible D gene (6 bases). V lost 4 bases, J lost 7 bases, and 16 bases lay in between. The CDR3 contains 14 residues. Germline CDR1 is SGHNT and CDR2 is YYREEE (reference sequence). The CDR3 loop is CASSPDYQDHTQYF. DNA for the CDR3: TGTGCCAGCAGCCCGGACTATCAGGACCATACGCAGTATTTT. The variable domain in full, completed from reference TRBV5-4 and TRBJ2-3, reads ETGVTQSPTHLIKTRGQQVTLRCSSQSGHNTVSWYQQALGQGPQFIFQYYREEENGRGNFPPRFSGLQFPNYSSELNVNALELDDSALYLCASSPDYQDHTQYFGPGTRLTVL.

The V call is TRBV3-1 (or the pseudogene TRBV3-2), the J call TRBJ2-1; D not certain. The CDR3 sequence is 13 residues long. Germline V gene lookup returns CDR1 LGHDT and CDR2 YNNKEL (reference sequence). Trimming removed 6 bases from V and 11 bases from J, with 17 bases in between. The CDR3 region has the DNA TGTGCCAGCAGTCCAAGTCAGTCCCATAAGCAGTTCTTC. Its protein product is CASSPSQSHKQFF.

The chain couples TRBV13 to TRBJ1-2; D unclear. CDR1 is PRHDT and CDR2 is FYEKMQ in the germline V gene (reference sequence). Trimming pared 4 bases from V and 4 bases from J, leaving 31 bases between. There are 20 residues in the CDR3. The CDR3: CASSSTRENSRAGYAYGYTF. The CDR3 nucleotides read TGTGCCAGCAGCTCTACTAGGGAAAACAGTCGGGCGGGGTACGCCTATGGCTACACCTTC.

The rearrangement links TRBV2 to TRBJ1-5; D not certain. Germline CDR1 reads SNHLY; CDR2 reads FYNNEI. This CDR3 is built from 16 residues. The germline V and J ends were trimmed by 4 bases and 0 bases, with 13 bases remaining between them. CDR3: CASSAYRRNSNQPQHF. In DNA form, the CDR3 reads TGTGCCAGCAGTGCCTATCGCAGGAATAGCAATCAGCCCCAGCATTTT.

This clone was found a few times. V gene TRBV7-6 combines with J gene TRBJ2-7; TRBD1 aligns across 7 bases. Germline lookup yields CDR1 SGHVS and CDR2 FNYEAQ. This CDR3 comprises 16 residues. The V and J ends lost 5 bases and 5 bases, in that order; junction bases with no gene match: 15. CDR3 sequence reads: CASSPKGAHQGDEQYF. CDR3 nucleotides: TGTGCCAGCAGCCCAAAGGGGGCCCACCAGGGGGACGAGCAGTACTTC.

The chain uses TRBV7-2 and TRBJ2-1, with 8 bases aligning to TRBD2. The CDR3 covers 16 residues. J lost 7 bases, V lost 5 bases, and 13 bases had no gene match. Germline V gives CDR1 SGHTA, CDR2 FQGNSA. The CDR3 DNA reads TGTGCCAGCAGCCTACTTCGGGGGGGCAAGAGGAATGAGCAGTTCTTC. It translates to CASSLLRGGKRNEQFF.

This clone was observed a handful of times. The V gene is TRBV5-1, the J gene TRBJ1-2, with unresolved D. The germline CDR1 and CDR2 sequences are SGHRS and YFSETQ. The CDR3 loop spans 12 amino acids. V dropped 4 bases and J dropped 2 bases, with 6 bases sitting between them. CDR3 nucleotides: TGCGCCAGCAGCGGCATAAACTATGGCTACACCTTC. It is translated as CASSGINYGYTF.

This sequence joins TRBV6-2 or TRBV6-3 and TRBJ2-2, with D tentatively TRBD2 (6 bases). CDR3 length equals 17 residues. Trimming shortened V by 6 bases and J by 0 bases, and 17 bases separated the two germline ends. Germline V gives CDR1 MNHEY, CDR2 SVGEGT. The CDR3 nucleotides read TGTGCCAGCAGCCCACTCGGACTACTCGCGAACACCGGGGAGCTGTTTTTT. Its protein is CASSPLGLLANTGELFF.

CDR3 sequence (DNA): TGTGCCAGTACACGTAGCGGGGGATACACTAGCACAGATACGCAGTATTTT. The encoded protein is CASTRSGGYTSTDTQYF. The V and J genes are TRBV19 and TRBJ2-3; 9 positions agree with TRBD2. CDR1 is LNHDA, CDR2 SQIVND, per germline (reference sequence). V was pared by 7 bases and J by 0 bases, with 11 bases of the junction left unmatched. The CDR3 runs 17 residues.

This chain links TRBV6-5 with TRBJ2-7; no definite D call. The V gene's germline CDR1 is MNHEY and CDR2 SVGAGI. This CDR3 has 13 amino acids. V was trimmed by 6 bases and J by 3 bases, leaving 12 bases between them. CDR3 DNA: TGTGCCAGCAGCCGGGTCGGCAGCTACGAGCAGTACGTC. Translated: CASSRVGSYEQYV.

This chain links TRBV5-1 with TRBJ2-3; 8 bases line up with TRBD1. The CDR3 is 14 amino acids. Germline V gene sequence: CDR1 SGHRS, CDR2 YFSETQ. V gave up 3 bases and J gave up 3 bases; unmatched junction bases: 3. The CDR3 spells CASSSDRGTDTQYF. As DNA, the CDR3 is TGCGCCAGCAGCTCCGACAGGGGAACAGATACGCAGTATTTT.

This clone has a single count. The genes are TRBV25-1 and TRBJ1-3; tentative D call: TRBD1 (6 bases). This CDR3 spans 16 amino acids. CDR1 is MGHDK and CDR2 is SYGVNS in the germline V gene. The V end lost 7 bases, the J end lost 2 bases, and 18 bases lay between the germline ends. The CDR3 region is CASTRRGRGAGNTIYF. CDR3 coding DNA: TGTGCCAGCACCCGAAGGGGCAGGGGTGCTGGAAACACCATATATTTT. Full variable domain (outside the CDR3, taken from reference TRBV25-1 and TRBJ1-3): EADIYQTPRYLVIGTGKKITLECSQTMGHDKMYWYQQDPGMELHLIHYSYGVNSTEKGDLSSESTVSRIRTEHFPLTLESARPSHTSQYLCASTRRGRGAGNTIYFGEGSWLTVV.

CDR3 residues: CASSFTGTEAFF. CDR3 coding DNA: TGTGCCAGCAGTTTTACCGGGACTGAAGCTTTCTTT. The chain employs TRBV27 and TRBJ1-1; D call uncertain. V was cut by 3 bases and J by 5 bases, with 7 bases left in between. The CDR3 length is 12 residues. The germline V gene has CDR1 MNHEY and CDR2 SMNVEV (reference sequence).

The chain links TRBV27 to TRBJ2-5, with 8 bases aligning to TRBD2. Germline CDR1 MNHEY, CDR2 SMNVEV (reference sequence). There are 15 residues in the CDR3. V lost 0 bases to trimming and J lost 4 bases; unmatched junction nucleotides: 4. CDR3 in amino acids: CASSLSSGSGETQYF. The DNA for the CDR3 is TGTGCCAGCAGTTTATCCAGCGGGAGTGGAGAGACCCAGTACTTC.

This chain joins TRBV19 and TRBJ1-3; D may be TRBD1 (5 bases). The CDR3 length is 15 residues. Between the trimmed V and J ends, which lost 1 base and 2 bases, there was a span of 9 bases. Per germline, CDR1 LNHDA and CDR2 SQIVND (reference sequence). The CDR3 region is CASSIGGGTGNTIYF. The CDR3 bases are TGTGCCAGTAGTATAGGGGGCGGTACTGGAAACACCATATATTTT.

This chain connects TRBV4-2 to TRBJ1-5; no clear D gene. The V and J ends lost 1 base and 4 bases respectively, with 8 bases between them. This CDR3 region has 14 residues. CDR1 and CDR2 from the germline V gene are LGHNA and YNFKEQ. CDR3 sequence (DNA): TGTGCCAGCAGCCAAGGGCAGGAAAATCAGCCCCAGCATTTT. Translating gives CASSQGQENQPQHF.

This sequence joins TRBV4-1 and TRBJ1-5, with a possible D match to TRBD1 (6 bases). V was pared by 1 base and J by 4 bases, with 14 bases between. Looked up from germline, CDR1 is MGHRA and CDR2 is YSYEKL. CDR3 size: 16 residues. CDR3 in DNA: TGCGCCAGCAGCCAAGGGGGTGGGGGCCATAATCAGCCCCAGCATTTT. Its protein is CASSQGGGGHNQPQHF.

The rearrangement uses TRBV5-1 and TRBJ2-5, with TRBD2 as a possible D gene (6 bases). This CDR3 contains 14 residues. The V gene's germline CDR1 is SGHRS and CDR2 YFSETQ. The ends were cut back, 7 bases at V and 1 base at J, with 14 bases in the middle. The CDR3: CASSVADTQETQYF. DNA of the CDR3: TGCGCCAGCTCTGTAGCGGATACCCAAGAGACCCAGTACTTC.

About this clone: Other nucleotide sequences from this sample produce the same CDR3. V and J are TRBV9 and TRBJ1-2; 11 bases align to TRBD1. CDR3 length: 13 residues. Trimming at V came to 2 bases and at J to 6 bases, leaving 0 bases not matched to a gene. Germline-derived CDR1 and CDR2 are SGDLS and YYNGEE. The CDR3 here is CASSVGQGDGYTF. CDR3 coding DNA: TGTGCCAGCAGCGTGGGACAGGGGGATGGCTACACCTTC.

V usage is TRBV13 and J usage is TRBJ1-1, with TRBD1 identical over 7 bases. In germline, CDR1 is PRHDT, CDR2 FYEKMQ (reference sequence). The CDR3 contains 15 residues. V lost 1 base, J lost 0 bases, and 2 bases stayed unmatched. CDR3 DNA sequence: TGTGCCAGCAGCTTAGTGACAGGGTTGAACACTGAAGCTTTCTTT. Its protein product is CASSLVTGLNTEAFF.

The genes are TRBV14 and TRBJ1-1; D is uncertain. V lost 1 base and J 1 base, leaving 7 bases between the germline ends. Germline CDR1 reads SGHDN; CDR2 reads FVKESK. The CDR3 is made up of 14 amino acids. The CDR3 nucleotides are TGTGCCAGCAGCCAAGCCCGGGGGAACACTGAAGCTTTCTTT. It encodes CASSQARGNTEAFF.

The chain carries TRBV4-2 and TRBJ2-3; D might be TRBD1 (5 bases). The V end lost 1 base, the J end lost 3 bases, and 11 bases lay between the germline ends. Germline CDR1 is LGHNA and CDR2 is YNFKEQ. The CDR3 extends over 15 amino acids. The CDR3 DNA reads TGTGCCAGCAGCCAAGGGCAGGGTGGTACAGATACGCAGTATTTT. Its protein is CASSQGQGGTDTQYF.